The rows below give T cell receptor beta chains drawn from one sample of a study of cytomegalovirus exposure and HLA in healthy donors. TCRdb's table, derived via immunoSEQ multiplex PCR, lists solely in-frame clones and lacks some. This sample has 250,000 to 350,000 clones; roughly 80% occur once, and the top ten carry 0.3% to 0.35%. What was sequenced was PBMCs. The receptors were sampled from a girl aged 2 to 10 in good health and CMV-seronegative. CDR3s include the opening cysteine and the closing phenylalanine or tryptophan. A D gene is named only where the DNA matches it firmly. Some rows mark clone size as missing; the rest say once, few, many or name a class of expanded clone.

v_call	j_call	clone_size	d_call	cdr3_nt	cdr3_aa
TRBV28	TRBJ1-3	-	-	TGTGCCAGCAGTTTATCCGTAAGACAGGTCTCTGGAAACACCATATATTTT	CASSLSVRQVSGNTIYF
TRBV29-1	TRBJ2-3	-	-	TGCAGCGTTGAAGGCGGGGTAGGCGGCACAGATACGCAGTATTTT	CSVEGGVGGTDTQYF
TRBV5-1	TRBJ1-6	once	-	TGCGCCAGCAGCACAACGGGACTTAGCTCCTATAATTCACCCCTCCACTTT	CASSTTGLSSYNSPLHF
TRBV5-1	TRBJ1-5	-	TRBD1	TGCGCCAGCAGCTTGGGGGGGACAGGGGGCAATCAGCCCCAGCATTTT	CASSLGGTGGNQPQHF
TRBV5-1	TRBJ2-1	-	-	TGCGCCAGCAGCCGCGGGGTGGCGAGCTCCTACAATGAGCAGTTCTTC	CASSRGVASSYNEQFF
TRBV7-9	TRBJ2-3	few	-	TGTTCCAGCAGCTCCTGGGGCGGAGATACGCAGTATTTT	CSSSSWGGDTQYF
TRBV13	TRBJ2-7	few	-	TGTGCCAGCAGCCTCTCGCGCGTGGAGGGCGAGCAGTACTTC	CASSLSRVEGEQYF
TRBV9	TRBJ2-3	-	-	TGTGCCAGCAGCGTAGATGGCCTCACAGATACGCAGTATTTT	CASSVDGLTDTQYF
TRBV7-3	TRBJ2-1	once	-	TGTGCCAGCAGCTTATTGGCGGGGTGGGGGTATTCCTTGGCCGGGGCTGAGCAGTTCTTC	CASSLLAGWGYSLAGAEQFF
TRBV28	TRBJ1-2	-	-	TGTGCCACTACTAAAGGGGAACCCTATGGCTACACCTTC	CATTKGEPYGYTF
TRBV5-6	TRBJ1-2	-	-	TGTGCCAGCAGCTTGGAGTCGCGTGTCTATGGCTACACCTTC	CASSLESRVYGYTF